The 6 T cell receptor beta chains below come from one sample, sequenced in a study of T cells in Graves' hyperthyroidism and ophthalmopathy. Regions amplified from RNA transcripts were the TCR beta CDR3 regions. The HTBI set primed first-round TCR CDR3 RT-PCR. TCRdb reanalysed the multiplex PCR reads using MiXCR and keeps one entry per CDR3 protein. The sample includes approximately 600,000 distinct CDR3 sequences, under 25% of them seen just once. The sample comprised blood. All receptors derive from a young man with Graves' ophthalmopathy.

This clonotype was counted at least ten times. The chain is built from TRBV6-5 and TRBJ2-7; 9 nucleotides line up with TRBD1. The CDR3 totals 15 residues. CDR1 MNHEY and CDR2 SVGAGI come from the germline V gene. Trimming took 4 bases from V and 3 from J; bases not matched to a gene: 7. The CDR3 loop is CASSFTGTGIYEQYF. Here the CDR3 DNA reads TGTGCCAGCAGTTTCACCGGGACAGGGATCTACGAGCAGTACTTC.

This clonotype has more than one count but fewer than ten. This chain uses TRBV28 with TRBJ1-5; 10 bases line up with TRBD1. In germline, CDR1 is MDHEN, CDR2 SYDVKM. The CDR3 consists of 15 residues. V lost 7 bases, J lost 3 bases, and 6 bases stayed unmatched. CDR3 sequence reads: CASTETGGDNQPQHF. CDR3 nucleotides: TGTGCCAGCACCGAGACAGGGGGCGACAATCAGCCCCAGCATTTT.

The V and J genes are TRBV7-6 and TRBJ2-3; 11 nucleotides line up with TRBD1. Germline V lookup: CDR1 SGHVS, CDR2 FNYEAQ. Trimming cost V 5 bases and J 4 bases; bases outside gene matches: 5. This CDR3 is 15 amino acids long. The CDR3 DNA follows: TGTGCCAGCAGCCCATGGACAGGGGGCGCAGATACGCAGTATTTT. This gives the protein CASSPWTGGADTQYF.

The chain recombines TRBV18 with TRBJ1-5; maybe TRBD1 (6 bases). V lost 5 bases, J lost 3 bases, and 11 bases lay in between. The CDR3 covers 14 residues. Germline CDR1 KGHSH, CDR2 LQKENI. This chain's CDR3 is CASSADRPNQPQHF. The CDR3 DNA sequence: TGTGCCAGCTCAGCCGACAGGCCCAATCAGCCCCAGCATTTT.

CDR3 sequence: CAIGRLNTEAFF. The CDR3 bases are TGTGCCATCGGACGGCTGAACACTGAAGCTTTCTTT. The genes are TRBV15 and TRBJ1-1; D is unclear. The germline V gene has CDR1 LNHNV and CDR2 YYDKDF (reference sequence). This CDR3 is built from 12 residues. V was trimmed by 10 bases and J by 0 bases, leaving 9 bases between them.

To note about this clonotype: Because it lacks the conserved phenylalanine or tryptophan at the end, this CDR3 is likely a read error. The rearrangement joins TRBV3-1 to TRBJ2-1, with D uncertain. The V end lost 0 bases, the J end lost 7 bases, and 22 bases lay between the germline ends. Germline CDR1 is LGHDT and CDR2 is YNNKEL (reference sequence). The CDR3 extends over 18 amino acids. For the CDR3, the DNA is TGTGCCAGCAGCCAAGATTGGGCGCGACCCTTTAGAGAAAATGAGCAGTTCTCC. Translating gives CASSQDWARPFRENEQFS.